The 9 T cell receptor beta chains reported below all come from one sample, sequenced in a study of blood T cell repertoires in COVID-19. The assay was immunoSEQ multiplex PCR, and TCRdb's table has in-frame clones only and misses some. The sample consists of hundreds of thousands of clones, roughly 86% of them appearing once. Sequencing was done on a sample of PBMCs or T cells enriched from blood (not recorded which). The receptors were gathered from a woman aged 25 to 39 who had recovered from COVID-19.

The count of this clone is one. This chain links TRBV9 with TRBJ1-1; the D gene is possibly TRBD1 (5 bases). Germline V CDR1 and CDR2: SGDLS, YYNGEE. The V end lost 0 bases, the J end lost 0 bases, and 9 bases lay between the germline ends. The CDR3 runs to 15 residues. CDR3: CASSVGGVLNTEAFF. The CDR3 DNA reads TGTGCCAGCAGCGTAGGGGGGGTTTTGAACACTGAAGCTTTCTTT.

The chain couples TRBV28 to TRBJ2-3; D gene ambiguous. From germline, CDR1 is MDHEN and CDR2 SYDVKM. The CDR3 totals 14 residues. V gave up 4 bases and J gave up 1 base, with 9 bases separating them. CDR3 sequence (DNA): TGTGCCAGCAGTTCCGGCGGAGGCACAGATACGCAGTATTTT. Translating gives CASSSGGGTDTQYF.

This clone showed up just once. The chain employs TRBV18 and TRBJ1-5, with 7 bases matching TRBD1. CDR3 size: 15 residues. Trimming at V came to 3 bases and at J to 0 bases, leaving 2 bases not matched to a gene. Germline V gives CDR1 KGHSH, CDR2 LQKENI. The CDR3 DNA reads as TGTGCCAGCTCACCGACAGGGAATAGCAATCAGCCCCAGCATTTT. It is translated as CASSPTGNSNQPQHF.

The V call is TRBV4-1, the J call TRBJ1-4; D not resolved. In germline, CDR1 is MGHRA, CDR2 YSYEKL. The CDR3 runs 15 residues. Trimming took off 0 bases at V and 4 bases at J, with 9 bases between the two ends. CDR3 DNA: TGCGCCAGCAGCCAAGATGGGCCGATTAATGAAAAACTGTTTTTT. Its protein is CASSQDGPINEKLFF.

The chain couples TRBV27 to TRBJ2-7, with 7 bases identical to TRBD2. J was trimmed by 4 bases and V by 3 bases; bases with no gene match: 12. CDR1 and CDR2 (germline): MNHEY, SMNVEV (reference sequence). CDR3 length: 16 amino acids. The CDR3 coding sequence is TGTGCCAGCAGTTTGATAGCGGGCGAAGTTTCATACGAGCAGTACTTC. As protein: CASSLIAGEVSYEQYF.

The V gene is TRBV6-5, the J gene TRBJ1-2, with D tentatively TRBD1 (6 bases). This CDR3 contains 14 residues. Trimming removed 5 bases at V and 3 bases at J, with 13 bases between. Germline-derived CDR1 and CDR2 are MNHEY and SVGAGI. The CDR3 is CASSRTAGHYGYTF. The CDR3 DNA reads TGTGCCAGCAGTCGGACAGCAGGGCACTATGGCTACACCTTC.

The CDR3 nucleotides read TGTGCCAGCAGCTTGGCTAGGGACAGAAACTATGGCTACACCTTC. This gives the protein CASSLARDRNYGYTF. The V call is TRBV5-6, the J call TRBJ1-2, with 7 positions matching TRBD1. CDR3 size: 15 residues. V dropped 0 bases and J dropped 2; count of bases not matched to a gene: 4. The V gene's germline CDR1 is SGHDT and CDR2 YYEEEE.

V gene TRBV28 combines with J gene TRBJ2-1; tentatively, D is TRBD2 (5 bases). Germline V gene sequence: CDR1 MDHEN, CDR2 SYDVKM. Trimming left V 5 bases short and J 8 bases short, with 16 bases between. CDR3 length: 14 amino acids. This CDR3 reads CASSTQRLSDEQFF. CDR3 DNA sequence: TGTGCCAGCAGTACCCAGCGGCTAAGTGATGAGCAGTTCTTC.

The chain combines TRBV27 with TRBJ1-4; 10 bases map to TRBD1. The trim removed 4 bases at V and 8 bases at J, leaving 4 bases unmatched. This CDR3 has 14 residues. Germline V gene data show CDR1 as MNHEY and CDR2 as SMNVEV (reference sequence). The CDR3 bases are TGTGCCAGCAGTTCGGGGACAGGGGCGGAAAAACTGTTTTTT. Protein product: CASSSGTGAEKLFF.